This T cell receptor (beta chain) emerged from a study of cytomegalovirus exposure and HLA in healthy donors. Study-level information: The same platform was used for the 95 to 150 validation repertoires and the 650 to 800 first-cohort repertoires, a later analysis reported. Study findings and constraints: That first-cohort TCR clusters tended to co-occur in the approximately 110 validation repertoires was found in a later analysis. According to reports, the classifier identified cytomegalovirus status with high specificity and sensitivity.

Assay: immunoSEQ multiplex PCR; the TCRdb copy retains only in-frame clones and omits some. The repertoire includes 100,000 to 150,000 clones, 89% of them detected once, and 1.5% to 2% sits in the top ten. A remark on this clone: Its target is unknown.

V was clipped by 10 bases and J by 0 bases, with 7 bases between them. The length of the CDR3 is 11 residues. Germline V gene lookup returns CDR1 ENHRY and CDR2 SYGVKD. The receptor was derived from a woman aged 18-29 years in good health and CMV-seronegative. The chain couples TRBV10-3 to TRBJ2-7; D is uncertain. The material sequenced was PBMCs. The CDR3 DNA reads as TGTGCCACCGCTAGCTCCTACGAGCAGTACTTC. Translated, it gives CATASSYEQYF.